This T cell receptor beta chain originates from a study of shared clonotypes between healthy human individuals. Study at large: Per donor, CD8 memory used one plate, CD8 naive used two, CD4 memory used three and CD4 naive used three.

Germline assignment: CDR1 MNHNY and CDR2 SVGAGI (reference sequence). The CDR3 is 14 residues long. Trimming stripped 4 bases from V and 2 bases from J, with 12 bases between. The table came from immunoSEQ multiplex PCR; TCRdb's copy has only in-frame clones and leaves some out. The sample comprises fewer than 2.5 million clones, more than 85% of which are singletons, and more than 0.35% rests with the top ten. This clone appeared once. This sequence originates from a young man in good health. Some clones in this sample may be carry-over from other donors' samples. The gene calls are TRBV6-6 and TRBJ2-7; either TRBD1 or TRBD2 may fit D (5 bases each). The sample consisted of naive CD4+ T cells from PBMCs. Regarding subset: CD45RA+ positively selected. The DNA for the CDR3 is TGTGCCAGCAGTTTCTCGGGGACGGCCTACGAGCAGTACTTC. It specifies CASSFSGTAYEQYF.